This entry describes one TCR beta chain. The data originate from a study of blood T cell repertoires in COVID-19. Background on the study: Sites in the United States, Italy and Spain provided acute and convalescent COVID-19 samples. The analysed material was cDNA or gDNA that came from T cells, B-cell-depleted T cells, or PBMCs.

Study processing details: Reference gene primer amplification gave estimated nucleated cell counts. Only in-frame clones appear in the TCRdb table, and some are missing; sequencing was by immunoSEQ multiplex PCR. D and trimming come from the DNA, and the V and J calls and clone size come from that table. The sample contains 200,000 to 250,000 clones, around 85% of which appear only once. This clonotype was obtained from an older woman with active or convalescent COVID-19. Sequencing was done on a sample of peripheral blood.

The CDR3: CASSHMAGYEQYF. The DNA of the CDR3 is TGTGCCAGCAGCCACATGGCAGGCTACGAGCAGTACTTC. The chain is built from TRBV13 and TRBJ2-7; D ambiguous. The CDR3 has 13 amino acids. Germline values: CDR1 PRHDT, CDR2 FYEKMQ (reference sequence). Trimming stripped 5 bases from V and 3 bases from J, with 11 bases between. The full variable domain, in which reference TRBV13 and TRBJ2-7 provide the parts outside the CDR3, is AAGVIQSPRHLIKEKRETATLKCYPIPRHDTVYWYQQGPGQDPQFLISFYEKMQSDKGSIPDRFSAQQFSDYHSELNMSSLELGDSALYFCASSHMAGYEQYFGPGTRLTVT.